The 15 T cell receptor beta chains below all came from one sample that was sequenced in a study of T cell repertoires in cytomegalovirus infection. TCRdb recomputed calls from the reads with MiXCR, one row per CDR3 protein. The data contain about 680,000 distinct CDR3 sequences, about 24% of them singletons. Sequencing was carried out using CD8+ T cells from PBMCs. Every receptor here comes from a human donor in good health (CMV status not recorded). Some clones in this sample may be carry-over from other donors' samples.

This clonotype was seen more than once but under ten times. The chain carries TRBV28 and TRBJ1-3, with D hard to call. CDR1 is MDHEN, CDR2 SYDVKM, per germline. The V end was cut by 7 bases, the J end by 3 bases, with 13 bases between. This CDR3 contains 14 residues. The CDR3: CASTSTGFGNTIYF. In nucleotides, the CDR3 is TGTGCCAGCACTTCCACCGGGTTTGGAAACACCATATATTTT. The variable domain in full, with the rest retrieved from reference TRBV28 and TRBJ1-3, is DVKVTQSSRYLVKRTGEKVFLECVQDMDHENMFWYRQDPGLGLRLIYFSYDVKMKEKGDIPEGYSVSREKKERFSLILESASTNQTSMYLCASTSTGFGNTIYFGEGSWLTVV.

A remark on this clonotype: A read error may produce the germline difference seen at one junction end. This chain uses TRBV14 with TRBJ2-7, with TRBD1 matching over 9 bases. The V gene's germline CDR1 is SGHDN and CDR2 FVKESK. This CDR3 contains 16 residues. CDR3 amino acids: CASIQDGTGKSYEQYF. The CDR3 DNA reads as TGTGCCAGCATCCAAGATGGGACAGGGAAGTCCTACGAGCAGTACTTC.

This clonotype was seen a few times. The V call is TRBV6-1, the J call TRBJ1-5, with D perhaps matching TRBD1 (6 bases). Germline V gene sequence: CDR1 MNHNS, CDR2 SASEGT. Trimming cost V 6 bases and J 6 bases, with 15 bases left between them. The CDR3 consists of 14 residues. The CDR3 here is CASRLDSLTQPQHF. CDR3 DNA: TGTGCCAGCAGGCTGGACAGTCTCACTCAGCCCCAGCATTTT.

This clonotype was seen at least ten times. In DNA form, the CDR3 reads TGTGCCAGCAGTTTCCAGGGGAGCTCTGGAAACACCATATATTTT. Translating it yields CASSFQGSSGNTIYF. This chain links TRBV28 with TRBJ1-3; a possible D gene is TRBD1 (6 bases). The CDR3 length is 15 residues. Germline CDR1 and CDR2: MDHEN and SYDVKM. V dropped 3 bases and J dropped 0 bases, with 9 bases sitting between them.

In regard to this clonotype: The junction differs from germline at one of its ends, possibly a read error. The chain employs TRBV6-5 and TRBJ2-2; 7 bases fit TRBD2. CDR1 MNHEY and CDR2 SVGAGI come from the germline V gene. CDR3 length equals 15 residues. CDR3 sequence (DNA): TGTGCCAGCAGCCTGCGGACTAGTCCCACCGAGGAGCTGTTTTTT. It is translated as CASSLRTSPTEELFF.

V is TRBV5-5 and J is TRBJ1-2; 7 bases align to TRBD1. V dropped 4 bases and J dropped 0; count of bases not matched to a gene: 12. Looked up from germline, CDR1 is SGHKS and CDR2 is YYEKEE (reference sequence). This CDR3 comprises 17 residues. In DNA form, the CDR3 reads TGTGCCAGCAGCGCCGGACAGGTGGGGAGGCCTAACTATGGCTACACCTTC. This sequence encodes CASSAGQVGRPNYGYTF. Full variable domain (missing parts from reference TRBV5-5 and TRBJ1-2): DAGVTQSPTHLIKTRGQQVTLRCSPISGHKSVSWYQQVLGQGPQFIFQYYEKEERGRGNFPDRFSARQFPNYSSELNVNALLLGDSALYLCASSAGQVGRPNYGYTFGSGTRLTVV.

This clonotype was seen a few times. The chain employs TRBV20-1 and TRBJ2-4; D unresolved. Per the germline V gene, CDR1 is DFQATT and CDR2 is SNEGSKA (reference sequence). Trimming took 2 bases from V and 0 from J, leaving 11 bases between them. The CDR3 has 15 amino acids. CDR3 in amino acids: CSARSLKLAKNIQYF. The CDR3 DNA reads TGCAGTGCTAGAAGTCTAAAACTAGCCAAAAACATTCAGTACTTC.

This clonotype was seen many times. J is TRBJ1-4 and V is TRBV7-8; D perhaps matches TRBD1 (5 bases). This CDR3 has 15 amino acids. V lost 5 bases and J 8 bases, leaving 18 bases between the germline ends. CDR1 is SGHVS, CDR2 FQNEAQ, per germline. CDR3 DNA: TGTGCCAGCAGCCCACTAGAGAGGGGAGGGGAAAAACTGTTTTTT. Translating it yields CASSPLERGGEKLFF.

This clonotype was picked up a small number of times. V usage is TRBV6-2 or TRBV6-3 and J usage is TRBJ2-2; D is undetermined. The V gene lost 4 bases and the J gene lost 2 bases, with 11 bases spanning the gap. CDR1 is MNHEY and CDR2 is SVGEGT in the germline V gene. The CDR3 is made up of 15 amino acids. CDR3 nucleotide sequence: TGTGCCAGCAGTTCGTTTGGGGTTAACACCGGGGAGCTGTTTTTT. The encoded protein is CASSSFGVNTGELFF.

The chain carries TRBV27 and TRBJ2-2; D might be TRBD2 (6 bases). Per germline, CDR1 MNHEY and CDR2 SMNVEV (reference sequence). V was clipped by 2 bases and J by 4 bases, with 11 bases between them. The CDR3 is made up of 15 amino acids. CDR3 sequence (DNA): TGTGCCAGCAGTTTAATTAGCGGAACCACCGGGGAGCTGTTTTTT. It is translated as CASSLISGTTGELFF.

The J gene is TRBJ1-4, the V gene TRBV28, with 10 bases identical to TRBD1. Germline CDR1 reads MDHEN; CDR2 reads SYDVKM. The CDR3 is made up of 16 amino acids. The V gene end was trimmed by 11 bases and the J gene end by 5 bases; junction bases not matched to a gene: 14. The CDR3 loop is CAAGGQGQFANEKLFF. Here the CDR3 DNA reads TGTGCCGCCGGGGGACAGGGGCAATTCGCGAATGAAAAACTGTTTTTT.

This sequence joins TRBV3-1 and TRBJ2-7; 9 nucleotides line up with TRBD1. The CDR3 sequence is 15 residues long. Germline loops: CDR1 LGHDT, CDR2 YNNKEL (reference sequence). V dropped 4 bases and J dropped 4; count of bases not matched to a gene: 8. The CDR3 loop reads CASSLRRDRVYEQYF. The CDR3 nucleotides read TGTGCCAGCAGCCTCCGTCGGGACAGGGTGTACGAGCAGTACTTC.

This clonotype was seen more than once but under ten times. The V call is TRBV9, the J call TRBJ2-1; perhaps TRBD1 as D (6 bases). This CDR3 spans 16 amino acids. Germline values: CDR1 SGDLS, CDR2 YYNGEE. V lost 3 bases and J lost 8, with 21 bases in between. CDR3 nucleotide sequence: TGTGCCAGCAGCGGGACAGCGTTTACAATAAGGGATGAGCAGTTCTTC. It encodes CASSGTAFTIRDEQFF.

This clonotype came up a few times. The chain carries TRBV20-1 and TRBJ2-1, with 10 bases fitting TRBD1. Per germline, CDR1 DFQATT and CDR2 SNEGSKA (reference sequence). The ends lost 1 base at V and 9 bases at J; junction bases unmatched: 9. This CDR3 has 15 amino acids. The CDR3 protein is CSARGGDRGEGEQFF. CDR3 coding DNA: TGCAGTGCTAGAGGGGGGGACAGGGGTGAGGGTGAGCAGTTCTTC.

The chain combines TRBV18 with TRBJ2-2; D might be TRBD1 (6 bases). This CDR3 is built from 18 residues. Germline values: CDR1 KGHSH, CDR2 LQKENI. V was cut by 3 bases and J by 4 bases, with 21 bases left in between. The CDR3 is CASSPLSQGIGSTGELFF. The CDR3 DNA reads as TGTGCCAGCTCACCTTTGTCCCAGGGGATTGGTTCCACCGGGGAGCTGTTTTTT. The full variable domain, rest sourced from reference TRBV18 and TRBJ2-2, is NAGVMQNPRHLVRRRGQEARLRCSPMKGHSHVYWYRQLPEEGLKFMVYLQKENIIDESGMPKERFSAEFPKEGPSILRIQQVVRGDSAAYFCASSPLSQGIGSTGELFFGEGSRLTVL.